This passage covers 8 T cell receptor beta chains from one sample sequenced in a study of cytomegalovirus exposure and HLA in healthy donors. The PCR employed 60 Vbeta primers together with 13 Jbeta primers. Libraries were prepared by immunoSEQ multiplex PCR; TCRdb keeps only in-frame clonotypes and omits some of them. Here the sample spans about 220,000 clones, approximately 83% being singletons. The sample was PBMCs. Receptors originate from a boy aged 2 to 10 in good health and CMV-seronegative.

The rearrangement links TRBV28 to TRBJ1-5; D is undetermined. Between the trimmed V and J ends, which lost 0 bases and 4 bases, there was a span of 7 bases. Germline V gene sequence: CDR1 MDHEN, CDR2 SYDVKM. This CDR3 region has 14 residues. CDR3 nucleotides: TGTGCCAGCAGTTTATGGAGAGGGAATCAGCCCCAGCATTTT. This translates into CASSLWRGNQPQHF.

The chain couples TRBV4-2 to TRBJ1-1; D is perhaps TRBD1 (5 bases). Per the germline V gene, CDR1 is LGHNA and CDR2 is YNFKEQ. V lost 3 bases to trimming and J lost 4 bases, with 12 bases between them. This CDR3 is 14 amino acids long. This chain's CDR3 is CASSQDEGVTEAFF. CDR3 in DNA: TGTGCCAGCAGCCAGGACGAAGGGGTCACTGAAGCTTTCTTT.

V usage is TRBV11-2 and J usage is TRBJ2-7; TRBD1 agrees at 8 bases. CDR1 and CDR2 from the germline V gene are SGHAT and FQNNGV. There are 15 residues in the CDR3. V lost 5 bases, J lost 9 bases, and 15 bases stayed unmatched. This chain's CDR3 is CASSLGWGQGARQYF. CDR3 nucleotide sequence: TGTGCCAGCAGCCTAGGCTGGGGGCAGGGGGCAAGGCAGTACTTC. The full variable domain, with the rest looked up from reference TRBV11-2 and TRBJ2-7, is EAGVAQSPRYKIIEKRQSVAFWCNPISGHATLYWYQQILGQGPKLLIQFQNNGVVDDSQLPKDRFSAERLKGVDSTLKIQPAKLEDSAVYLCASSLGWGQGARQYFGPGTRLTVT.

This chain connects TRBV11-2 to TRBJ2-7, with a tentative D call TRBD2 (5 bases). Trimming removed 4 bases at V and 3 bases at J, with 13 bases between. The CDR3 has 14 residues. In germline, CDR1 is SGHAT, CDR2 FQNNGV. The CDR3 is CASSYGDGSYEQYF. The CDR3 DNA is TGTGCCAGCAGCTACGGGGATGGTAGCTACGAGCAGTACTTC.

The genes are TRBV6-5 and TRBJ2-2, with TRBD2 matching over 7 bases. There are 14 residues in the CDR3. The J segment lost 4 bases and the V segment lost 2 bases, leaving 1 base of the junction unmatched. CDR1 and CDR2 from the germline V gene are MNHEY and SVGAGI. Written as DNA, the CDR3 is TGTGCCAGCAGTTACGGGGGGGGCACCGGGGAGCTGTTTTTT. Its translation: CASSYGGGTGELFF.

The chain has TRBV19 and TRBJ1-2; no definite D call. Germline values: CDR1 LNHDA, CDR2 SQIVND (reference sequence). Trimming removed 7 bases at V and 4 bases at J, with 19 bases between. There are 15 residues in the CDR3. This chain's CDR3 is CASTPDTLRIYGYTF. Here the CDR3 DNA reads TGTGCCAGTACCCCTGACACCCTCAGAATCTATGGCTACACCTTC.

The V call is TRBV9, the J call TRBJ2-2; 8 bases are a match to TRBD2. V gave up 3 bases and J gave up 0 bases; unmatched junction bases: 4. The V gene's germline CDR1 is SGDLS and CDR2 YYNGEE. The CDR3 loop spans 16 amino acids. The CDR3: CASSASGLANTGELFF. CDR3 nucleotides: TGTGCCAGCAGCGCCTCGGGACTAGCGAACACCGGGGAGCTGTTTTTT.

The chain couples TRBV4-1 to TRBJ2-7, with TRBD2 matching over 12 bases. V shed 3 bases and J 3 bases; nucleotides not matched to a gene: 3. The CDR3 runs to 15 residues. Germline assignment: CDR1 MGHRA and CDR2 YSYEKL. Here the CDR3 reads CASSHLAGGLYEQYF. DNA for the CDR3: TGCGCCAGCAGCCACCTAGCGGGAGGGCTCTACGAGCAGTACTTC.